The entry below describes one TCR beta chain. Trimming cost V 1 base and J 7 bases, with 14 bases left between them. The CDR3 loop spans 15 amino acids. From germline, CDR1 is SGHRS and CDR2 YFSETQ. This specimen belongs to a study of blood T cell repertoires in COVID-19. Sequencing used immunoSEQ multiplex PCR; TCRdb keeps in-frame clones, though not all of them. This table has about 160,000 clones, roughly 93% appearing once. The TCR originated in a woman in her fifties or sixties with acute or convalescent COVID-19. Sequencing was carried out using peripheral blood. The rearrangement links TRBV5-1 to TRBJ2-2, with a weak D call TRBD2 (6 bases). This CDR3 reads CASSLLGGSVGELFF. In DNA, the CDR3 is TGCGCCAGCAGCTTGTTGGGGGGTAGCGTCGGGGAGCTGTTTTTT.